This entry lists 31 T cell receptor beta chains sequenced from one sample in a study of T cell changes during pregnancy in multiple sclerosis. Profiling relied on immunoSEQ multiplex PCR, and the TCRdb table lists in-frame clones only, not all of them. The table records some 60,000 clones, over 75% of them present only once. This sample comprised peripheral blood, obtained before pregnancy. All receptors derive from a female donor with multiple sclerosis, enrolled in a pregnancy study.

The chain links TRBV5-6 to TRBJ1-1; D perhaps matches TRBD1 (5 bases). CDR3 size: 13 residues. V was pared by 4 bases and J by 0 bases, with 7 bases between. Germline loops: CDR1 SGHDT, CDR2 YYEEEE. CDR3 DNA: TGTGCCAGCAGCAGACAGATGAACACTGAAGCTTTCTTT. Amino acid sequence: CASSRQMNTEAFF.

The gene calls are TRBV29-1 and TRBJ2-3; D is ambiguous. Germline lookup yields CDR1 SQVTM and CDR2 ANQGSEA. The V end was cut by 3 bases, the J end by 2 bases, with 12 bases between. The CDR3 consists of 14 residues. The CDR3 sequence: CSVDPLPYTDTQYF. In nucleotides, the CDR3 is TGCAGCGTTGATCCCCTTCCCTACACAGATACGCAGTATTTT.

The rearrangement uses TRBV11-3 and TRBJ2-1; TRBD2 agrees at 7 bases. The CDR3 is 17 amino acids. CDR1 is SGHNT, CDR2 YENEEA, per germline. Trimming took 0 bases from V and 6 from J; bases not matched to a gene: 11. CDR3 amino acids: CASSLDLGGGGSNEQFF. The CDR3 DNA follows: TGTGCCAGCAGCTTAGATCTTGGGGGGGGAGGGTCCAATGAGCAGTTCTTC.

The rearrangement joins TRBV15 to TRBJ1-4; D remains ambiguous. CDR3 length equals 16 residues. V lost 4 bases to trimming and J lost 8 bases, with 20 bases between them. Germline-derived CDR1 and CDR2 are LNHNV and YYDKDF (reference sequence). The CDR3 protein is CATSTGPQFYKEKLFF. CDR3 DNA sequence: TGTGCCACCAGCACAGGTCCACAGTTTTATAAAGAAAAACTGTTTTTT. Supplemented by reference TRBV15 and TRBJ1-4, the full variable domain reads DAMVIQNPRYQVTQFGKPVTLSCSQTLNHNVMYWYQQKSSQAPKLLFHYYDKDFNNEADTPDNFQSRRPNTSFCFLDIRSPGLGDTAMYLCATSTGPQFYKEKLFFGSGTQLSVL.

This chain connects TRBV15 to TRBJ2-3; D is unclear. Germline assignment: CDR1 LNHNV and CDR2 YYDKDF (reference sequence). V was pared by 2 bases and J by 2 bases, with 14 bases between. This CDR3 comprises 16 residues. The CDR3 here is CATSRSNAVPTDTQYF. DNA for the CDR3: TGTGCCACCAGCAGAAGTAACGCGGTGCCCACAGATACGCAGTATTTT.

The genes are TRBV7-3 and TRBJ2-3; 9 bases agree with TRBD2. Germline assignment: CDR1 SGHTA and CDR2 FQGTGA. The CDR3 extends over 16 amino acids. V dropped 4 bases and J dropped 5; count of bases not matched to a gene: 10. The CDR3 reads CASSYLSSGAGDTQYF. CDR3 coding DNA: TGTGCCAGCAGCTATCTTTCTAGCGGGGCGGGAGATACGCAGTATTTT.

This chain connects TRBV9 to TRBJ2-3; D is perhaps TRBD1 (6 bases). The CDR3 is 15 amino acids. Germline V gene sequence: CDR1 SGDLS, CDR2 YYNGEE. Trimming shortened V by 0 bases and J by 1 base, and 9 bases separated the two germline ends. CDR3 sequence (DNA): TGTGCCAGCAGCGTAGTAAAGGGGGGCACAGATACGCAGTATTTT. Amino acids: CASSVVKGGTDTQYF.

In this sample, this clone turned up once. This sequence joins TRBV5-6 and TRBJ2-5, with 7 bases matching TRBD1. Losses at the gene ends were 3 bases for V and 4 bases for J; bases not matched to a gene: 6. Germline CDR1 reads SGHDT; CDR2 reads YYEEEE. This CDR3 has 14 amino acids. In DNA form, the CDR3 reads TGTGCCAGCAGCTACACAGGGGCGGTAGAGACCCAGTACTTC. It specifies CASSYTGAVETQYF.

This chain uses TRBV19 with TRBJ1-1; no reliable D call. The V gene lost 8 bases and the J gene lost 2 bases, with 9 bases spanning the gap. Germline-derived CDR1 and CDR2 are LNHDA and SQIVND (reference sequence). This CDR3 has 12 amino acids. The CDR3 DNA is TGTGCCAGTGGAGAGAGAAACACTGAAGCTTTCTTT. Protein product: CASGERNTEAFF.

This chain connects TRBV4-1 to TRBJ2-1; maybe TRBD2 (7 bases). The germline CDR1 and CDR2 sequences are MGHRA and YSYEKL. The CDR3 has 15 residues. The germline V and J ends were trimmed by 4 bases and 2 bases, with 12 bases remaining between them. CDR3 amino acids: CASSPDGGPYNEQFF. Here the CDR3 DNA reads TGCGCCAGCAGCCCCGACGGGGGGCCCTACAATGAGCAGTTCTTC.

The chain recombines TRBV21-1 with TRBJ2-7; TRBD1, the table's D call, was not compared with the DNA. TRBV21-1 is designated a pseudogene. This CDR3 comprises 14 residues. CDR3 residues: CASSKSVPSYEQYF. The CDR3 nucleotides are TGTGCCAGCAGCAAATCAGTGCCATCCTACGAGCAGTACTTC.

CDR3 region: CASSSRVGTDTQYF. The CDR3 DNA reads TGTGCCAGCAGCAGCAGGGTCGGCACAGATACGCAGTATTTT. This sequence joins TRBV11-1 and TRBJ2-3, with a possible D match to TRBD1 (5 bases). CDR1 and CDR2 from the germline V gene are SGHAT and FQDESV (reference sequence). Trimming removed 5 bases from V and 1 base from J, with 10 bases in between. The CDR3 length is 14 residues.

The chain joins TRBV11-2 to TRBJ1-2, with TRBD1 matching 7 bases. The CDR3 has 16 residues. Germline V lookup: CDR1 SGHAT, CDR2 FQNNGV. V lost 4 bases, J lost 1 base, and 9 bases stayed unmatched. CDR3 sequence (DNA): TGTGCCAGCAGCTCCCTTCGACAGGGTCTTAACTATGGCTACACCTTC. The encoded protein is CASSSLRQGLNYGYTF. Full variable domain (rest looked up from reference TRBV11-2 and TRBJ1-2): EAGVAQSPRYKIIEKRQSVAFWCNPISGHATLYWYQQILGQGPKLLIQFQNNGVVDDSQLPKDRFSAERLKGVDSTLKIQPAKLEDSAVYLCASSSLRQGLNYGYTFGSGTRLTVV.

V usage is TRBV5-3 and J usage is TRBJ2-2; D might be TRBD1 (7 bases). TRBV5-3 is placed among ORFs of uncertain function. The CDR3 contains 16 residues. The V end was cut by 4 bases, the J end by 2 bases, with 15 bases between. The CDR3 DNA is TGTGCCAGAAGCCGCCAGGGGGGTGTTAACACCGGGGAGCTGTTTTTT. This sequence encodes CARSRQGGVNTGELFF.

The rearrangement uses TRBV19 and TRBJ2-7, with D maybe TRBD2 (7 bases). The CDR3 covers 16 residues. Germline CDR1 and CDR2: LNHDA and SQIVND (reference sequence). Trimming removed 5 bases at V and 0 bases at J, with 17 bases between. The CDR3 reads CASSFLGGPSSYEQYF. The CDR3 DNA sequence: TGTGCCAGTAGTTTCCTCGGGGGGCCATCCTCCTACGAGCAGTACTTC.

V gene TRBV6-6 combines with J gene TRBJ1-1; perhaps TRBD1 as D (5 bases). Trimming stripped 6 bases from V and 1 base from J, with 9 bases between. Looked up from germline, CDR1 is MNHNY and CDR2 is SVGAGI (reference sequence). The CDR3 runs to 13 residues. The CDR3 DNA reads as TGTGCCAGCAGCCCCGGGGGGAACACTGAAGCTTTCTTT. Its protein product is CASSPGGNTEAFF.

The gene calls are TRBV30 and TRBJ2-5; 7 bases line up with TRBD2. Germline CDR1 and CDR2: GTSNPN and SVGIG (reference sequence). V was pared by 5 bases and J by 2 bases, with 2 bases of the junction left unmatched. The CDR3 has 12 amino acids. The CDR3 reads CAWERGQETQYF. The CDR3 DNA sequence: TGTGCCTGGGAGCGGGGTCAAGAGACCCAGTACTTC.

This chain connects TRBV9 to TRBJ2-1; D possibly corresponds to TRBD1 (5 bases). The CDR3 runs 14 residues. Trimming shortened V by 2 bases and J by 6 bases, and 12 bases separated the two germline ends. CDR1 and CDR2 (germline): SGDLS, YYNGEE. CDR3: CASSVLPQGNEQFF. CDR3 coding DNA: TGTGCCAGCAGCGTCTTACCTCAGGGCAATGAGCAGTTCTTC.

CDR3 DNA sequence: TGTGCCAGTGGGCCCTCGGGACAAGAGACCCAGTACTTC. Translation gives CASGPSGQETQYF. The chain employs TRBV9 and TRBJ2-5, with a tentative D call TRBD2 (5 bases). CDR1 is SGDLS, CDR2 YYNGEE, per germline. The CDR3 loop spans 13 amino acids. Trimming left V 8 bases short and J 2 bases short, with 13 bases between.

This CDR3 is CASSIKTGSSYNSPLHF. The DNA of the CDR3 is TGTGCCAGCAGCATAAAAACAGGGAGCTCCTATAATTCACCCCTCCACTTT. The J gene is TRBJ1-6, the V gene TRBV5-6, with D possibly being TRBD1 (6 bases). The CDR3 runs to 17 residues. Deletions cut 4 bases from V and 0 bases from J, with 14 bases between. Germline V gene sequence: CDR1 SGHDT, CDR2 YYEEEE.

V gene TRBV6-5 combines with J gene TRBJ1-2; tentative D call: TRBD1 (5 bases). The germline V gene encodes CDR1 MNHEY and CDR2 SVGAGI. Trimming shortened V by 5 bases and J by 4 bases, and 11 bases separated the two germline ends. The length of the CDR3 is 13 residues. The DNA of the CDR3 is TGTGCCAGCAGTCAGCGGGACGTCTATGGCTACACCTTC. Amino acids: CASSQRDVYGYTF.

This clone has only a few counts. This chain uses TRBV9 with TRBJ2-2, with D uncertain. The ends were cut back, 4 bases at V and 0 bases at J, with 13 bases in the middle. Per the germline V gene, CDR1 is SGDLS and CDR2 is YYNGEE. The CDR3 loop spans 16 amino acids. DNA of the CDR3: TGTGCCAGCAGCCTAGACGACATACCGAACACCGGGGAGCTGTTTTTT. Protein sequence: CASSLDDIPNTGELFF. Based on the CDR3 plus reference TRBV9 and TRBJ2-2, the full variable domain is DSGVTQTPKHLITATGQRVTLRCSPRSGDLSVYWYQQSLDQGLQFLIQYYNGEERAKGNILERFSAQQFPDLHSELNLSSLELGDSALYFCASSLDDIPNTGELFFGEGSRLTVL.

The J gene is TRBJ1-1, the V gene TRBV9; perhaps TRBD1 as D (5 bases). The germline gives CDR1 SGDLS, CDR2 YYNGEE. The V end was cut by 4 bases, the J end by 1 base, with 11 bases between. The CDR3 consists of 14 residues. CDR3 sequence reads: CASSFTGQNTEAFF. CDR3 nucleotide sequence: TGTGCCAGCAGCTTCACAGGACAGAACACTGAAGCTTTCTTT.

The chain couples TRBV27 to TRBJ2-1, with D perhaps TRBD1 (5 bases). The germline CDR1 and CDR2 sequences are MNHEY and SMNVEV (reference sequence). Trimming removed 4 bases from V and 6 bases from J, with 10 bases in between. The CDR3 length is 13 residues. For the CDR3, the DNA is TGTGCCAGCAGTTCCGACAGTTTCAATGAGCAGTTCTTC. Its translation is CASSSDSFNEQFF.

The chain uses TRBV5-3 and TRBJ2-5; perhaps TRBD1 as D (6 bases). TRBV5-3 counts as an open reading frame of uncertain function. Between the trimmed V and J ends, which lost 3 bases and 5 bases, there was a span of 14 bases. The CDR3 length is 14 residues. This CDR3 is CARSYQTGEETQYF. The CDR3 nucleotides are TGTGCCAGAAGCTACCAGACAGGAGAGGAGACCCAGTACTTC.

This chain connects TRBV16 to TRBJ2-7; perhaps TRBD2 as D (5 bases). The germline V and J ends were trimmed by 8 bases and 0 bases, with 5 bases remaining between them. The CDR3 contains 11 residues. Germline CDR1 KGHSY, CDR2 FQNENV. CDR3 sequence reads: CASGSSYEQYF. CDR3 in DNA: TGTGCCAGCGGGAGCTCCTACGAGCAGTACTTC. The full variable domain, rest sourced from reference TRBV16 and TRBJ2-7, is GEEVAQTPKHLVRGEGQKAKLYCAPIKGHSYVFWYQQVLKNEFKFLISFQNENVFDETGMPKERFSAKCLPNSPCSLEIQATKLEDSAVYFCASGSSYEQYFGPGTRLTVT.

The rearrangement joins TRBV12-5 to TRBJ2-7, with 12 bases fitting TRBD1. This CDR3 has 15 residues. The ends lost 9 bases at V and 5 bases at J; junction bases unmatched: 11. From germline, CDR1 is LGHNT and CDR2 FRNRAP. CDR3 amino acids: CASSPTGTGGDEQYF. The DNA for the CDR3 is TGTGCTAGCTCCCCGACCGGGACAGGGGGCGACGAGCAGTACTTC.

The CDR3 coding sequence is TGTGCCAGCAGTTCCAGGGGCAGATCGGAAGCTTTCTTT. Its protein product is CASSSRGRSEAFF. J is TRBJ1-1 and V is TRBV6-6; a possible D gene is TRBD1 (6 bases). V was clipped by 4 bases and J by 8 bases, with 14 bases between them. Germline V CDR1 and CDR2: MNHNY, SVGAGI (reference sequence). The CDR3 sequence is 13 residues long.

The V call is TRBV11-2, the J call TRBJ2-7, with TRBD1 matching over 7 bases. Germline CDR1 is SGHAT and CDR2 is FQNNGV. This CDR3 has 13 amino acids. J gave up 6 bases and V 3 bases, and 5 bases lay outside the gene matches. Written as DNA, the CDR3 is TGTGCCAGCAGCTTCGGACAGGCACTCGAGCAGTACTTC. Encoded protein: CASSFGQALEQYF.

The rearrangement joins TRBV4-3 to TRBJ1-2; TRBD1 matches at 7 bases. Germline lookup yields CDR1 LGHNA and CDR2 YSLEER. CDR3 size: 15 residues. Trimming removed 0 bases from V and 3 bases from J; junction bases left unmatched: 4. The CDR3: CASSQEEGAYYGYTF. For the CDR3, the DNA is TGCGCCAGCAGCCAAGAGGAGGGGGCTTACTATGGCTACACCTTC.

The chain joins TRBV2 to TRBJ2-3; TRBD2 matches 10 bases. The germline gives CDR1 SNHLY, CDR2 FYNNEI. Trimming removed 4 bases from V and 0 bases from J; junction bases left unmatched: 7. The CDR3 spans 17 residues. The CDR3 DNA reads TGTGCCAGCAGTGCAGTACTAGCGGGGTCAAGCACAGATACGCAGTATTTT. This encodes CASSAVLAGSSTDTQYF.